The rows below give T cell receptor beta chains drawn from one sample of a study of blood T cell repertoires in COVID-19. The table came from immunoSEQ multiplex PCR; TCRdb's copy has only in-frame clones and leaves some out. Here the sample spans about 130,000 clones, roughly 83% being singletons. The specimen sequenced was peripheral blood. The receptor source for this set is a woman of 80 years or more with acute or convalescent COVID-19. The CDR3 runs from the conserved cysteine through the conserved F or W. D genes are given only for firm matches. Some rows mark clone size as missing; the rest say once, few, many or name a class of expanded clone.

.	TRBV2	TRBJ2-6	.	CASSEALSASGANVLTF	TGTGCCAGCAGTGAAGCGCTGAGTGCTTCCGGGGCCAACGTCCTGACTTTC
.	TRBV7-2	TRBJ1-6	.	CASSPGVMRNSPLHF	TGTGCCAGCAGCCCGGGAGTGATGAGAAATTCACCCCTCCACTTT
TRBD1	TRBV27	TRBJ2-2	.	CASSSMTGVTGELFF	TGTGCCAGCAGTTCCATGACAGGGGTCACCGGGGAGCTGTTTTTT
.	TRBV6-5	TRBJ1-2	.	CASSYSLGVYGYTF	TGTGCCAGCAGTTATTCCCTCGGGGTCTATGGCTACACCTTC
TRBD1	TRBV29-1	TRBJ2-2	.	CSVQRQGAAGELFF	TGCAGCGTCCAAAGACAGGGGGCGGCCGGGGAGCTGTTTTTT
TRBD1	TRBV4-1	TRBJ1-1	few	CASSRSGQGTLNTEAFF	TGCGCCAGCAGCCGCTCGGGACAGGGGACCCTGAACACTGAAGCTTTCTTT
TRBD1	TRBV5-6	TRBJ1-1	.	CASSLQGTTEAFF	TGTGCCAGCAGCCTACAGGGGACCACTGAAGCTTTCTTT
.	TRBV4-1	TRBJ1-6	.	CASSQEYVKPQDLHF	TGCGCCAGCAGCCAAGAGTATGTGAAGCCCCAAGACCTCCACTTT
.	TRBV4-1	TRBJ1-4	.	CASSQPWGLRSEKLFF	TGCGCCAGCAGCCAACCCTGGGGCCTGAGGAGTGAAAAACTGTTTTTT
TRBD2	TRBV5-1	TRBJ2-3	.	CASSLPLLAGFTDTQYF	TGCGCCAGCAGCTTACCCCTCCTAGCGGGATTCACAGATACGCAGTATTTT
.	TRBV6-5	TRBJ2-2	few	CASTPGFGELFF	TGTGCCAGCACCCCGGGGTTCGGGGAGCTGTTTTTT
.	TRBV18	TRBJ2-1	.	CASSLDRREQFF	TGTGCCAGCTCACTAGACAGACGTGAGCAGTTCTTC
.	TRBV9	TRBJ1-3	.	CASSAQRNSGNTIYF	TGTGCCAGCAGCGCCCAGAGGAACTCTGGAAACACCATATATTTT
.	TRBV6-5	TRBJ2-3	.	CASKGEFADTQYF	TGTGCCAGCAAGGGGGAGTTCGCAGATACGCAGTATTTT
TRBD1	TRBV30	TRBJ1-2	.	CAWRKTGGNYGYTF	TGTGCCTGGCGGAAGACAGGGGGCAACTATGGCTACACCTTC
TRBD1	TRBV5-8	TRBJ1-5	.	CASSHGTVSNQPQHF	TGTGCCAGCAGCCATGGGACAGTTAGCAATCAGCCCCAGCATTTT
.	TRBV2	TRBJ1-5	.	CASKQGNQPQHF	TGTGCCAGTAAACAGGGAAATCAGCCCCAGCATTTT
TRBD1	TRBV9	TRBJ2-7	.	CASSTSWGDRGRYEQYF	TGTGCCAGCAGCACTTCATGGGGGGACAGGGGTCGATACGAGCAGTACTTC
TRBD2	TRBV7-3	TRBJ2-3	.	CASSSGTTDTQYF	TGTGCCAGCAGCAGCGGGACCACAGATACGCAGTATTTT
.	TRBV5-1	TRBJ1-3	.	CASSLGDSSGNTIYF	TGCGCCAGCAGCTTGGGAGACAGCTCTGGAAACACCATATATTTT
.	TRBV7-2	TRBJ2-5	few	CASSSPAQYF	TGTGCCAGCAGCTCCCCAGCCCAGTACTTC
.	TRBV27	TRBJ1-1	.	CATLNGAGRRGNTEAFF	TGTGCCACTCTCAATGGGGCGGGAAGAAGGGGGAACACTGAAGCTTTCTTT
TRBD1	TRBV6-1	TRBJ1-3	.	CASSGTQGAAGNTIYF	TGTGCCAGCAGTGGGACACAGGGGGCAGCTGGAAACACCATATATTTT
TRBD1	TRBV27	TRBJ1-6	.	CASSLTQGANNSPLHF	TGTGCCAGCAGTTTAACACAGGGGGCCAATAATTCACCCCTCCACTTT
.	TRBV7-9	TRBJ2-7	.	CASSWFQDSTYEQYF	TGTGCCAGCAGCTGGTTCCAGGACTCTACCTACGAGCAGTACTTC
TRBD1	TRBV5-4	TRBJ1-2	few	CASSPRQGENAGTF	TGTGCCAGCAGCCCCCGACAGGGGGAAAACGCAGGCACCTTC
.	TRBV5-1	TRBJ1-2	.	CASRRPGGGYTF	TGCGCCAGCAGGAGACCCGGGGGTGGCTACACCTTC
.	TRBV7-8	TRBJ1-1	once	CASSQHRRVRAEAFF	TGTGCCAGCAGCCAACACAGGAGAGTAAGGGCTGAAGCTTTCTTT
.	TRBV5-1	TRBJ2-3	.	CASSLAYQQPRTDTQYF	TGCGCCAGCAGCTTGGCCTACCAACAGCCTCGCACAGATACGCAGTATTTT
.	TRBV7-2	TRBJ2-5	once	CASSLYLGETQYF	TGTGCCAGCAGCTTATATCTCGGAGAGACCCAGTACTTC
.	TRBV5-6	TRBJ2-5	.	CASSSLPEGGGTQYF	TGTGCCAGCAGCTCACTTCCGGAGGGAGGGGGGACCCAGTACTTC
.	TRBV15	TRBJ1-1	.	CATSRGTSGNTEAFF	TGTGCCACCAGCAGAGGTACATCTGGGAACACTGAAGCTTTCTTT
.	TRBV6-5	TRBJ2-5	.	CASSYDNGYQETQYF	TGTGCCAGCAGCTACGACAATGGGTACCAAGAGACCCAGTACTTC
TRBD1	TRBV6-5	TRBJ1-1	.	CASSQGAHFEAFF	TGTGCCAGCAGCCAGGGGGCCCATTTTGAAGCTTTCTTT
TRBD1	TRBV5-1	TRBJ1-2	.	CASSLARQGGRYYGYTF	TGCGCCAGCAGCTTGGCCAGGCAAGGGGGCCGTTATTATGGCTACACCTTC
TRBD1	TRBV9	TRBJ2-2	.	CASSVAGTVNTGELFF	TGTGCCAGCAGCGTAGCCGGGACAGTAAACACCGGGGAGCTGTTTTTT
TRBD1	TRBV7-8	TRBJ2-5	once	CASSLQTGEETQYF	TGTGCCAGCAGCCTCCAGACAGGGGAAGAGACCCAGTACTTC
.	TRBV7-3	TRBJ2-3	.	CASSLEPGQTDTQYF	TGTGCCAGCAGCTTGGAGCCAGGGCAAACAGATACGCAGTATTTT
.	TRBV10-3	TRBJ1-4	.	CAIRDSLATNEKLFF	TGTGCCATCAGGGACAGCCTTGCAACTAATGAAAAACTGTTTTTT
.	TRBV25-1	TRBJ2-2	.	CASSESRRLLVTGELFF	TGTGCCAGCAGTGAATCCAGGAGGTTGCTAGTCACCGGGGAGCTGTTTTTT
.	TRBV7-3	TRBJ1-5	few	CASSLRPRGSQPQHF	TGTGCCAGCAGCTTAAGACCCAGGGGAAGTCAGCCCCAGCATTTT
TRBD2	TRBV7-3	TRBJ2-3	.	CASSLTASQRGITDTQYF	TGTGCCAGTAGCTTAACAGCGTCCCAGCGGGGGATCACAGATACGCAGTATTTT
TRBD1	TRBV27	TRBJ1-2	.	CASSFRGLHYGYTF	TGTGCCAGCAGTTTTAGGGGGCTTCACTATGGCTACACCTTC
.	TRBV7-6	TRBJ1-1	.	CASSLSPQGTPGTNTEAFF	TGTGCCAGCAGCTTATCCCCACAGGGTACTCCCGGGACGAACACTGAAGCTTTCTTT
.	TRBV11-3	TRBJ2-1	.	CASSLVPSTGTEQFF	TGTGCCAGCAGCTTAGTCCCCTCTACAGGGACTGAGCAGTTCTTC
TRBD2	TRBV7-9	TRBJ2-1	.	CASSPPGLAAEQFF	TGTGCCAGCAGCCCCCCAGGGCTAGCGGCTGAGCAGTTCTTC
TRBD1	TRBV6-1	TRBJ1-5	.	CASSEDRDSHQPQHF	TGTGCCAGCAGTGAGGACCGGGACAGTCATCAGCCCCAGCATTTT
.	TRBV6-5	TRBJ2-5	.	CASSQRETQYF	TGTGCCAGCAGCCAACGGGAGACCCAGTACTTC
TRBD1	TRBV7-9	TRBJ1-3	.	CASSLGTGALSSGNTIYF	TGTGCCAGCAGCTTAGGGACAGGGGCATTGAGCTCTGGAAACACCATATATTTT
TRBD1	TRBV4-1	TRBJ1-1	.	CASSQDRGRTEAFF	TGCGCCAGCAGCCAGGACAGGGGGCGGACTGAAGCTTTCTTT
.	TRBV27	TRBJ1-6	.	CASSREGVSASSYNSPLHF	TGTGCCAGCAGTCGAGAGGGGGTTTCGGCGAGTTCCTATAATTCACCCCTCCACTTT
.	TRBV29-1	TRBJ2-7	.	CSVVFGTYEQYF	TGCAGCGTTGTGTTCGGGACCTACGAGCAGTACTTC
TRBD2	TRBV5-6	TRBJ2-3	.	CASRSRSGGATQYF	TGTGCCAGCAGATCACGGTCGGGGGGGGCGACGCAGTATTTT
TRBD1	TRBV5-1	TRBJ1-2	.	CASSQGTVRYGYTF	TGCGCCAGCAGCCAGGGGACAGTGAGGTATGGCTACACCTTC
.	TRBV5-4	TRBJ2-2	once	CASSLLGARSTGELFF	TGTGCCAGCAGCTTGCTGGGGGCGAGGAGCACCGGGGAGCTGTTTTTT
.	TRBV5-4	TRBJ1-2	.	CASSLGLPGGYTF	TGTGCCAGCAGCTTGGGTCTGCCGGGGGGCTACACCTTC
.	TRBV5-1	TRBJ1-1	.	CASSLPQVNTEAFF	TGCGCCAGCAGCCTGCCTCAGGTCAACACTGAAGCTTTCTTT